These 20 T cell receptor beta chains share one sample of origin, sequenced in a study of blood T cell repertoires in COVID-19. Using immunoSEQ multiplex PCR, the repertoire was profiled, and TCRdb retains in-frame clones only, with some absent. The sample has under 80,000 clones; about 80% are singletons. Sequencing was done on a sample of peripheral blood. The receptors were gathered from a man between 45 and 60 years old with acute or convalescent COVID-19.

The chain has TRBV15 and TRBJ1-1; D remains unclear. The length of the CDR3 is 14 residues. Germline values: CDR1 LNHNV, CDR2 YYDKDF (reference sequence). V was trimmed by 0 bases and J by 1 base, leaving 6 bases between them. The CDR3 nucleotides read TGTGCCACCAGCAGAGAGTCGGGGAACACTGAAGCTTTCTTT. Residues: CATSRESGNTEAFF. Variable domain in full (rest from reference TRBV15 and TRBJ1-1): DAMVIQNPRYQVTQFGKPVTLSCSQTLNHNVMYWYQQKSSQAPKLLFHYYDKDFNNEADTPDNFQSRRPNTSFCFLDIRSPGLGDTAMYLCATSRESGNTEAFFGQGTRLTVV.

The chain recombines TRBV2 with TRBJ2-5, with D tentatively TRBD2 (5 bases). Per the germline V gene, CDR1 is SNHLY and CDR2 is FYNNEI. The CDR3 contains 15 residues. Trimming stripped 5 bases from V and 1 base from J, with 14 bases between. CDR3 amino acids: CASSPTRAAQETQYF. In nucleotides, the CDR3 is TGTGCCAGCAGTCCAACGCGGGCCGCCCAAGAGACCCAGTACTTC.

The CDR3 spells CASSPQTGTVSGANVLTF. Written as DNA, the CDR3 is TGCGCCAGCAGCCCCCAGACAGGAACAGTCTCTGGGGCCAACGTCCTGACTTTC. V usage is TRBV4-3 and J usage is TRBJ2-6, with D tentatively TRBD1 (6 bases). The CDR3 is made up of 18 amino acids. Trimming cost V 4 bases and J 0 bases, with 16 bases left between them. Germline V gives CDR1 LGHNA, CDR2 YSLEER.

This clone was detected only a few times. The chain is built from TRBV15 and TRBJ1-5; 7 positions agree with TRBD1. The CDR3 totals 15 residues. Per the germline V gene, CDR1 is LNHNV and CDR2 is YYDKDF (reference sequence). J gave up 3 bases and V 0 bases, and 2 bases lay outside the gene matches. CDR3 sequence: CATSRDTGANQPQHF. CDR3 coding DNA: TGTGCCACCAGCAGAGATACAGGGGCCAATCAGCCCCAGCATTTT.

This sequence joins TRBV14 and TRBJ2-3; D is possibly TRBD1 (5 bases). Germline assignment: CDR1 SGHDN and CDR2 FVKESK. Trimming removed 2 bases at V and 2 bases at J, with 11 bases between. The CDR3 extends over 15 amino acids. The CDR3, as DNA: TGTGCCAGCAGCCAACAGGGTTTCCCCACAGATACGCAGTATTTT. This codes for CASSQQGFPTDTQYF. The full variable domain, completed using reference TRBV14 and TRBJ2-3, is EAGVTQFPSHSVIEKGQTVTLRCDPISGHDNLYWYRRVMGKEIKFLLHFVKESKQDESGMPNNRFLAERTGGTYSTLKVQPAELEDSGVYFCASSQQGFPTDTQYFGPGTRLTVL.

The CDR3 nucleotides are TGCAGTGCTAGTAGGGGGACTAGCGGGGGAAGGGAGCAGTTCTTC. Its protein product is CSASRGTSGGREQFF. The gene calls are TRBV20-1 and TRBJ2-1; TRBD2 agrees at 14 bases. With V trimmed by 3 bases and J by 10 bases, 8 bases remained unmatched. The CDR3 has 15 amino acids. In germline, CDR1 is DFQATT, CDR2 SNEGSKA (reference sequence).

The V gene is TRBV4-1, the J gene TRBJ1-2, with unresolved D. V dropped 0 bases and J dropped 6 bases, with 14 bases sitting between them. The germline gives CDR1 MGHRA, CDR2 YSYEKL. This CDR3 comprises 15 residues. The DNA of the CDR3 is TGCGCCAGCAGCCAAGAGGGTAGACAACCCGATGGCTACACCTTC. This codes for CASSQEGRQPDGYTF.

This clone has just one count. The chain couples TRBV9 to TRBJ2-3, with D tentatively TRBD2 (7 bases). V was trimmed by 3 bases and J by 3 bases, leaving 14 bases between them. The CDR3 runs 15 residues. The V gene's germline CDR1 is SGDLS and CDR2 YYNGEE. Written as DNA, the CDR3 is TGTGCCAGCAGCGGGTGGGGAGGGGGGACAGATACGCAGTATTTT. Amino acids: CASSGWGGGTDTQYF.

The J gene is TRBJ2-5, the V gene TRBV12-5, with D tentatively TRBD1 (6 bases). V was trimmed by 5 bases and J by 4 bases, leaving 8 bases between them. This CDR3 has 12 amino acids. Germline CDR1 is LGHNT and CDR2 is FRNRAP. The CDR3 DNA is TGTGCTAGTGGTCTACAGGGAGAGACCCAGTACTTC. It translates to CASGLQGETQYF. Variable domain in full (rest from reference TRBV12-5 and TRBJ2-5): DARVTQTPRHKVTEMGQEVTMRCQPILGHNTVFWYRQTMMQGLELLAYFRNRAPLDDSGMPKDRFSAEMPDATLATLKIQPSEPRDSAVYFCASGLQGETQYFGPGTRLLVL.

The chain recombines TRBV6-5 with TRBJ2-3; TRBD2 aligns across 7 bases. Germline CDR1 reads MNHEY; CDR2 reads SVGAGI. V lost 2 bases and J lost 7; bases outside the gene matches: 9. CDR3 size: 15 residues. The CDR3 region is CASSYVPGGLNTQYF. In nucleotides, the CDR3 is TGTGCCAGCAGTTACGTTCCGGGAGGTTTAAATACGCAGTATTTT.

The chain employs TRBV10-3 and TRBJ1-5, with D perhaps TRBD1 (5 bases). This CDR3 contains 15 residues. Germline V gene data show CDR1 as ENHRY and CDR2 as SYGVKD. V gave up 0 bases and J gave up 6 bases, with 12 bases separating them. The CDR3 bases are TGTGCCATCAGTGAGTCGGGAGGGGCAAGTCAGCCCCAGCATTTT. Translating gives CAISESGGASQPQHF.

The chain recombines TRBV12-2 with TRBJ1-6; the tabulated D call, TRBD1, remains unverified against the DNA. TRBV12-2 is tagged as a pseudogene. The CDR3 spans 19 residues. CDR3 DNA sequence: TGTGCAAGTCGCTTAGCTTGCAGAGGGACAGTCTCCTATAATTCACCCCTCCACTTT. This sequence encodes CASRLACRGTVSYNSPLHF.

This clone appeared a few times. The rearrangement uses TRBV28 and TRBJ2-7, with D perhaps TRBD2 (5 bases). Per germline, CDR1 MDHEN and CDR2 SYDVKM. The CDR3 runs to 14 residues. Trimming left V 3 bases short and J 2 bases short, with 11 bases between. CDR3 coding DNA: TGTGCCAGCAGTTTGAGGACTGTACCCTACGAGCAGTACTTC. Protein: CASSLRTVPYEQYF.

This clone was detected only a few times. This chain joins TRBV6-2 or TRBV6-3 and TRBJ2-7; TRBD1 matches at 8 bases. V lost 5 bases and J lost 5; bases outside the gene matches: 8. The CDR3 contains 14 residues. The germline V gene encodes CDR1 MNHEY and CDR2 SVGEGT. CDR3 protein: CASSQLRGLNEQYF. CDR3 DNA: TGTGCCAGCAGTCAACTCAGGGGGCTTAACGAGCAGTACTTC.

The V call is TRBV2, the J call TRBJ1-5, with a tentative D call TRBD1 (6 bases). Germline CDR1 is SNHLY and CDR2 is FYNNEI. The CDR3 has 14 amino acids. The V gene lost 6 bases and the J gene lost 9 bases, with 18 bases spanning the gap. CDR3 loop: CASRAGAALRPQHF. CDR3 bases: TGTGCCAGCAGGGCGGGGGCTGCGCTTCGGCCCCAGCATTTT.

This clone is a singleton in its sample. V usage is TRBV7-2 and J usage is TRBJ1-5; D perhaps matches TRBD1 (5 bases). Per germline, CDR1 SGHTA and CDR2 FQGNSA. The length of the CDR3 is 15 residues. V gave up 1 base and J gave up 6 bases, with 13 bases separating them. This CDR3 reads CASSLGQGPAQPQHF. The CDR3 DNA reads TGTGCCAGCAGCTTAGGGCAGGGTCCCGCTCAGCCCCAGCATTTT.

The chain has TRBV2 and TRBJ2-3, with 7 bases aligning to TRBD1. There are 15 residues in the CDR3. J gave up 5 bases and V 0 bases, and 5 bases lay outside the gene matches. CDR1 and CDR2 from the germline V gene are SNHLY and FYNNEI. CDR3 amino acids: CASSEAPQGEDTQYF. CDR3 in DNA: TGTGCCAGCAGTGAAGCCCCCCAGGGGGAAGATACGCAGTATTTT.

V usage is TRBV5-1 and J usage is TRBJ1-5; 12 bases agree with TRBD1. V shed 4 bases and J 2 bases; nucleotides not matched to a gene: 7. CDR1 and CDR2 (germline): SGHRS, YFSETQ. The CDR3 totals 17 residues. The chain's CDR3 is CASSPGQGANGNQPQHF. The CDR3 region has the DNA TGCGCCAGCAGCCCGGGACAGGGGGCGAATGGCAATCAGCCCCAGCATTTT.

This sequence joins TRBV18 and TRBJ1-4, with 7 bases matching TRBD1. The CDR3 covers 14 residues. Germline V gene sequence: CDR1 KGHSH, CDR2 LQKENI. V lost 1 base and J lost 8; bases outside the gene matches: 4. The CDR3 DNA follows: TGTGCCAGCTCACCACTCAGGGGGGAAGAAAAACTGTTTTTT. This codes for CASSPLRGEEKLFF.

The chain recombines TRBV6-2 or TRBV6-3 with TRBJ2-5, with D perhaps TRBD2 (5 bases). There are 16 residues in the CDR3. V was clipped by 4 bases and J by 0 bases, with 15 bases between them. Germline CDR1 is MNHEY and CDR2 is SVGEGT. The CDR3 spells CASSSLTRRYQETQYF. CDR3 DNA: TGTGCCAGCAGTTCTCTGACAAGGAGGTACCAAGAGACCCAGTACTTC.